Detailed here is one T cell receptor (beta chain). No cognate antigen has been identified for it. No base-level quality is on record; no much larger clone is a single base apart. A distance of 15 bases separates the germline ends of V and J, which lose 5 bases and 8 bases respectively. The germline V gene supplies CDR1 SGHAT and CDR2 FQNNGV. The CDR3 sequence holds 13 residues, the cysteine and phenylalanine included. Of the read, only the CDR3 DNA is kept; its 39 bases are in frame from base 1. These data are taken from a study of blood T cell repertoires in COVID-19 (dated by TCRdb to between 2020 and 2021). For the wider study: Samples from collaborators originated in the United States, Italy and Spain and spanned both the acute and convalescent phases of COVID-19. Samples came from the ongoing ImmuneRACE study (first 160 participants) plus 1,254 subjects from 6 global collaborators. The material from the prospective study consisted of cDNA or gDNA derived from T cells, B-cell-depleted T cells, or PBMCs. Subjects who had been exposed to COVID-19, were actively infected with it, or had recovered from it provided the deeply sampled blood TCRbeta repertoires that made up the dataset. A freely available public database, intended as a resource for researchers studying the immune response to SARS-CoV-2, is where the repertoires were released. Where available, HLA class I and class II types were obtained from metadata supplied by the sample provider rather than from assay-based typing. A de-identified subject ID, COVID-19 status, age in years and sex were almost always included in the sample metadata. Overall study outcomes, separate from this receptor: The amount of clinical and demographic metadata varied by source and participant and was provided uncurated.

TCRbeta CDR3 regions were amplified from genomic DNA using the immunoSEQ Assay, a bias-controlled multiplex PCR. From the authors' description of their analysis: Within the assay, amplification of reference gene primers was used to estimate how many nucleated cells each sample contained. Sequence reads were collapsed and filtered to measure the absolute abundance of every unique TCRbeta CDR3 rearrangement. For each sample, productive Simpson clonality was calculated as the square root of Simpson's diversity index across productive rearrangements. The source is immuneACCESS, and TCRdb retained only in-frame sequences with V and J called. Part of the clones is not carried over; for the studies checked, unresolved V genes explain less than half of this, and the remainder is unexplained. V, J and clone size reflect that table, while D and trimming were determined from the DNA. In this sample the table shows some 300,000 clones, approximately 88% of which occur a single time. The biggest ten clones account for over 6% of the sample.

A second Seattle source provided samples from volunteer blood donors who had recovered from COVID-19. Each collaborating institution followed its own protocols to collect whole blood in K2EDTA tubes. For TCRbeta analysis, collaborator samples were shipped as frozen whole blood, as isolated PBMCs, or as DNA extracted from either sample type. The specimen sequenced was peripheral blood. The chain couples TRBV11-2 to TRBJ1-2, with TRBD1 perhaps the D gene, on 6 matching bases. The receptor's source is a woman aged 25 to 39 who had recovered from COVID-19. The DNA is as follows: TGTGCCAGCAGCCCGGACAGATGGGGAGGCTACACCTTC. Its coded protein is CASSPDRWGGYTF.